A selection of T cell receptor beta chains follows, all from one sample in a study of CD8 T cells in Susac syndrome. TCRdb itself ran the immunoSEQ multiplex PCR reads through MiXCR, one entry per CDR3 protein. The data hold some 300,000 distinct CDR3 sequences, with around 84% observed a single time. Sequencing used CD8+ T cells from PBMCs. These TCRs come from a human donor with multiple sclerosis. Each CDR3 is given with its conserved first and last residue. The order of the fields is V gene, J gene, CDR3 length, CDR3 protein.

>TRBV4-1|TRBJ2-7|13
CASSQDPSGEQYF
>TRBV2|TRBJ2-7|12
CASTPGYHEQYF
>TRBV15|TRBJ2-6|14
CATRKDSGANVLTF
>TRBV5-4|TRBJ1-4|14
CASSLDQGGGKLFF
>TRBV24-1|TRBJ2-1|14
CATSDLNGGGEQFF
>TRBV12-3/TRBV12-4|TRBJ2-7|14
CASTLGGPGGEQYF
>TRBV7-9|TRBJ1-1|12
CASSLGAFEAFF
>TRBV27|TRBJ2-6|15
CASSPDPSGANVLTF
>TRBV11-2|TRBJ1-4|15
CASSLSRGANEKLFF
>TRBV5-1|TRBJ1-2|13
CASSLAQGKGYTF
>TRBV30|TRBJ1-2|15
CAWSTTRDRRYGYTF
>TRBV30|TRBJ1-2|13
CAWSVHRNYGYTF
>TRBV28|TRBJ2-3|15
CASRDGERVVDTQYF
>TRBV11-2|TRBJ2-7|13
CASSLESFYEQYF
>TRBV7-9|TRBJ2-7|19
CASSLARSSGGGPLYEQYF
>TRBV7-9|TRBJ2-7|15
CASTIGQSSSYEQYF
>TRBV19|TRBJ2-5|14
CASSGGIASETQYF
>TRBV5-6|TRBJ2-1|16
CASSALAGGEKDEQFF
>TRBV5-5|TRBJ2-2|18
CASSLALGTLIERGELFF